Below are 14 T cell receptor beta chains sequenced from a single sample in a study of CD8+ T cells in alopecia areata. The authors extracted RNA and reverse transcribed it into cDNA as the sequencing template. The repertoire was sequenced with immunoSEQ multiplex PCR; TCRdb's copy has only in-frame clones and lacks some. The table includes roughly 180,000 clones, over 55% detected once. The sample in question was CD4+ T cells sorted from blood, obtained at week 0. All receptors derive from a human donor with alopecia areata.

The chain carries TRBV4-3 and TRBJ2-3, with 9 bases fitting TRBD2. This CDR3 region has 18 residues. Trimming at V came to 0 bases and at J to 2 bases, leaving 9 bases not matched to a gene. Germline V gene sequence: CDR1 LGHNA, CDR2 YSLEER. The CDR3 region is CASSQDRASGAYTDTQYF. For the CDR3, the DNA is TGCGCCAGCAGCCAAGATCGGGCTAGCGGGGCTTACACAGATACGCAGTATTTT.

This chain connects TRBV5-1 to TRBJ2-5; D perhaps matches TRBD2 (6 bases). The CDR3 contains 17 residues. Germline CDR1 and CDR2: SGHRS and YFSETQ. V lost 0 bases and J lost 1, with 16 bases in between. The CDR3 loop reads CASSLGQTRRAQETQYF. The CDR3 DNA sequence: TGCGCCAGCAGCTTGGGCCAGACTAGACGGGCCCAAGAGACCCAGTACTTC.

This chain joins TRBV27 and TRBJ1-1; TRBD1 might be the D (6 bases). CDR1 is MNHEY and CDR2 is SMNVEV in the germline V gene (reference sequence). The CDR3 runs 11 residues. V shed 4 bases and J shed 9 bases, with 9 bases lying between them. For the CDR3, the DNA is TGTGCCAGCAGTTCCGGACAGAAAGCTTTCTTT. Protein sequence: CASSSGQKAFF.

The gene calls are TRBV20-1 and TRBJ2-7; possibly TRBD1 or TRBD2 for D (5 bases each). Looked up from germline, CDR1 is DFQATT and CDR2 is SNEGSKA (reference sequence). Trimming left V 6 bases short and J 5 bases short, with 11 bases between. CDR3 length equals 11 residues. The CDR3: CSARAGNEQYF. As DNA, the CDR3 is TGCAGTGCCAGGGCCGGGAACGAGCAGTACTTC.

In its sample, this clone was seen a few times. V is TRBV30 and J is TRBJ2-4, with TRBD1 identical over 11 bases. With V trimmed by 3 bases and J by 0 bases, 10 bases remained unmatched. CDR1 is GTSNPN, CDR2 SVGIG, per germline (reference sequence). The CDR3 covers 18 residues. The chain's CDR3 is CAWSPRTGGFGAKNIQYF. CDR3 DNA sequence: TGTGCCTGGAGCCCTAGGACAGGGGGCTTTGGAGCCAAAAACATTCAGTACTTC.

CDR3: CASSRDTKNIQYF. CDR3 bases: TGTGCCAGCAGCAGGGACACCAAAAACATTCAGTACTTC. The V gene is TRBV9, the J gene TRBJ2-4; D perhaps matches TRBD1 (6 bases). This CDR3 is 13 amino acids long. The V gene's germline CDR1 is SGDLS and CDR2 YYNGEE. Trimming took 4 bases from V and 2 from J, leaving 7 bases between them.

The chain has TRBV12-5 and TRBJ2-7, with TRBD1 identical over 7 bases. Losses at the gene ends were 4 bases for V and 2 bases for J; bases not matched to a gene: 5. CDR3 length equals 14 residues. From germline, CDR1 is LGHNT and CDR2 FRNRAP. The CDR3 reads CASGSTGAAYEQYF. The DNA for the CDR3 is TGTGCTAGTGGTTCCACAGGGGCCGCCTACGAGCAGTACTTC.

The gene calls are TRBV30 and TRBJ1-1; 9 bases match TRBD1. CDR3 length: 12 amino acids. The V gene's germline CDR1 is GTSNPN and CDR2 SVGIG (reference sequence). V lost 3 bases, J lost 11 bases, and 7 bases stayed unmatched. For the CDR3, the DNA is TGTGCCTGGAGCCGGGACAGGGCCGACGCTTTCTTT. This codes for CAWSRDRADAFF.

This clone was seen a handful of times. The rearrangement uses TRBV7-9 and TRBJ2-3; D gene ambiguous. Trimming stripped 1 base from V and 4 bases from J, with 6 bases between. Germline V gene data show CDR1 as SEHNR and CDR2 as FQNEAQ (reference sequence). The CDR3 runs to 13 residues. CDR3 sequence: CASSLGPADTQYF. DNA of the CDR3: TGTGCCAGCAGCTTAGGTCCGGCAGATACGCAGTATTTT.

In this sample, this clone turned up a few times. J is TRBJ2-2 and V is TRBV9; a possible D gene is TRBD1 (6 bases). V lost 4 bases to trimming and J lost 0 bases, with 13 bases between them. Germline lookup yields CDR1 SGDLS and CDR2 YYNGEE. This CDR3 is built from 16 residues. DNA for the CDR3: TGTGCCAGCAGCTTAAGGGACACACCGAACACCGGGGAGCTGTTTTTT. The encoded protein is CASSLRDTPNTGELFF.

This chain connects TRBV14 to TRBJ2-7; possibly TRBD1 or TRBD2 for D (6 bases each). Trimming removed 3 bases at V and 3 bases at J, with 9 bases between. This CDR3 is built from 13 residues. From germline, CDR1 is SGHDN and CDR2 FVKESK. The CDR3 coding sequence is TGTGCCAGCAGCCACGGGGGCAGCTACGAGCAGTACTTC. Amino acids: CASSHGGSYEQYF.

The chain recombines TRBV29-1 with TRBJ1-1; the D is unclear. Germline assignment: CDR1 SQVTM and CDR2 ANQGSEA. Trimming shortened V by 7 bases and J by 1 base, and 16 bases separated the two germline ends. This CDR3 has 14 residues. CDR3 amino acids: CSGLVGGSNTEAFF. CDR3 nucleotide sequence: TGCAGCGGGCTGGTGGGAGGGTCGAACACTGAAGCTTTCTTT.

The rearrangement links TRBV5-1 to TRBJ2-5, with 7 positions matching TRBD2. CDR3 length: 14 amino acids. Trimming took 4 bases from V and 0 from J; bases not matched to a gene: 3. CDR1 and CDR2 from the germline V gene are SGHRS and YFSETQ. The CDR3 DNA reads TGCGCCAGCAGCCCAGGGACTAACCAAGAGACCCAGTACTTC. Protein product: CASSPGTNQETQYF.

The chain uses TRBV29-1 and TRBJ1-1, with D unclear. Per germline, CDR1 SQVTM and CDR2 ANQGSEA. The CDR3 covers 14 residues. The V gene lost 2 bases and the J gene lost 7 bases, with 17 bases spanning the gap. CDR3 region: CSVELKFGVFEAFF. The CDR3 DNA reads TGCAGCGTTGAACTAAAATTCGGGGTGTTTGAAGCTTTCTTT.